This is a list of T cell receptor beta chains from one sample in a study of blood T cell repertoires in COVID-19. The repertoire was sequenced with immunoSEQ multiplex PCR; TCRdb's copy has only in-frame clones and lacks some. In the table there are some 220,000 clones, nearly 90% of which are singletons. Sequenced sample: peripheral blood. The receptors originated from a young woman who had recovered from COVID-19. The CDR3 runs from the conserved cysteine through the conserved F or W. The order of the fields is D gene, V gene, J gene, clone size, CDR3 protein, CDR3 DNA. D genes are given only for firm matches. Clone sizes are given selectively: once, few, many, or a class where the clone is expanded.

.,TRBV5-8,TRBJ2-1,.,CASSFSMESISSYNEQFF,TGTGCCAGCAGCTTTTCTATGGAGAGCATAAGCTCCTACAATGAGCAGTTCTTC
TRBD1,TRBV5-5,TRBJ1-5,.,CASRKDRGSYQPQHF,TGTGCCAGCAGAAAGGACAGGGGTTCTTATCAGCCCCAGCATTTT
TRBD1,TRBV7-3,TRBJ1-1,.,CASSRTIGFPGTANTEAFF,TGTGCCAGCAGCCGGACGATAGGTTTTCCCGGGACAGCGAACACTGAAGCTTTCTTT
.,TRBV4-1,TRBJ1-4,.,CASSQGAGSIADQLFF,TGCGCCAGCAGCCAAGGAGCCGGGAGCATTGCCGACCAACTGTTTTTT
.,TRBV2,TRBJ1-1,few,CASRLEEWTEAFF,TGTGCCAGCAGACTGGAGGAGTGGACTGAAGCTTTCTTT
.,TRBV7-2,TRBJ1-1,once,CASSQDDFAEAFF,TGTGCCAGCAGCCAGGATGATTTCGCTGAAGCTTTCTTT
TRBD1,TRBV19,TRBJ2-6,.,CASSISQGQGAPGANVLTF,TGTGCCAGTAGTATCTCGCAGGGACAGGGGGCTCCTGGGGCCAACGTCCTGACTTTC
.,TRBV9,TRBJ2-3,.,CASRNTSSTDTQYF,TGTGCCAGCAGGAATACTAGTAGCACAGATACGCAGTATTTT
TRBD1,TRBV5-6,TRBJ2-2,.,CASSHIPFQQGVTGELFF,TGTGCCAGCAGCCATATTCCCTTCCAGCAGGGGGTAACCGGGGAGCTGTTTTTT
TRBD2,TRBV25-1,TRBJ2-7,few,CASSGGTSSGPEQYF,TGTGCCAGCAGTGGTGGGACTAGCAGTGGCCCCGAGCAGTACTTC
.,TRBV19,TRBJ2-3,.,CASSISSGAQYF,TGTGCCAGTAGTATAAGCTCAGGGGCGCAGTATTTT
TRBD2,TRBV28,TRBJ2-2,.,CASATSGRMLLFF,TGTGCCAGCGCCACTAGCGGGAGAATGTTACTGTTTTTT
TRBD1,TRBV10-3,TRBJ1-2,once,CAIRGTGGLLRHTF,TGTGCCATCAGGGGGACAGGGGGCCTGCTTCGACACACCTTC
.,TRBV9,TRBJ2-1,.,CASSRRDNEQFF,TGTGCCAGCAGCCGACGGGATAATGAGCAGTTCTTC
TRBD2,TRBV7-2,TRBJ2-1,few,CASSLGTSGRYEQFF,TGTGCCAGCAGCTTGGGGACTAGCGGGAGATATGAGCAGTTCTTC
.,TRBV9,TRBJ2-1,.,CASSVASSYNEQFF,TGTGCCAGCAGCGTAGCCAGCTCCTACAATGAGCAGTTCTTC
.,TRBV10-3,TRBJ1-2,.,CAISELTPTGPANYGYTF,TGTGCCATCAGTGAGCTGACCCCTACAGGGCCAGCTAACTATGGCTACACCTTC
.,TRBV4-1,TRBJ1-2,.,CASSQDSVGGYTF,TGCGCCAGCAGCCAAGATAGCGTAGGTGGCTACACCTTC
.,TRBV7-2,TRBJ1-2,.,CASSLVQGYGYTF,TGTGCCAGCAGCTTAGTCCAGGGGTATGGCTACACCTTC
.,TRBV3-1/TRBV3-2,TRBJ2-1,.,CASSPSAREPMGEQFF,TGTGCCAGCAGTCCCAGTGCCCGGGAACCCATGGGTGAGCAGTTCTTC
.,TRBV25-1,TRBJ2-1,few,CASTRSGYSYNEQFF,TGTGCCAGCACCAGAAGCGGGTACTCCTACAATGAGCAGTTCTTC
TRBD2,TRBV19,TRBJ2-1,.,CAPKGTSGLSSYNEQFF,TGTGCCCCCAAGGGTACTAGCGGACTAAGCTCCTACAATGAGCAGTTCTTC
.,TRBV6-5,TRBJ1-6,.,CASSQQGSISPLHF,TGTGCCAGCAGTCAACAGGGATCAATTTCACCCCTCCACTTT
.,TRBV11-3,TRBJ2-1,.,CASSQAGYNEQFF,TGTGCCAGCAGCCAAGCGGGTTACAATGAGCAGTTCTTC
TRBD1,TRBV4-3,TRBJ1-1,.,CASSQGDRGWTEAFF,TGCGCCAGCAGCCAGGGGGACAGGGGTTGGACTGAAGCTTTCTTT
.,TRBV14,TRBJ2-2,.,CASSQSPGSTAGELFF,TGTGCCAGCAGCCAGTCGCCTGGGAGTACCGCCGGGGAGCTGTTTTTT
TRBD2,TRBV19,TRBJ2-1,.,CASSPGGGNEQFF,TGTGCCAGTAGTCCGGGAGGGGGCAATGAGCAGTTCTTC
.,TRBV7-9,TRBJ1-1,.,CASSPQSGKNTEAFF,TGTGCCAGCAGCCCACAGTCGGGGAAGAACACTGAAGCTTTCTTT
.,TRBV4-1,TRBJ2-1,.,CASSQTPLAANEQFF,TGCGCCAGCAGCCAAACCCCTTTAGCGGCAAATGAGCAGTTCTTC
.,TRBV7-3,TRBJ2-2,.,CASSFLGSSNTGELFF,TGTGCCAGCAGCTTCTTGGGCAGTTCGAACACCGGGGAGCTGTTTTTT
TRBD1,TRBV5-4,TRBJ2-3,once,CASSLLQGADTQYF,TGTGCCAGCAGCTTGTTACAGGGGGCAGATACGCAGTATTTT
TRBD2,TRBV10-2,TRBJ2-1,once,CASKTGGSDEQFF,TGCGCCAGCAAGACGGGAGGGTCAGATGAGCAGTTCTTC
.,TRBV5-1,TRBJ2-7,.,CASSQGHGPLEQYF,TGCGCCAGCAGCCAGGGACACGGCCCACTCGAGCAGTACTTC
.,TRBV6-1,TRBJ1-2,.,CASSEEVRENYGYTF,TGTGCCAGCAGTGAAGAGGTCAGGGAAAACTATGGCTACACCTTC
.,TRBV4-1,TRBJ2-1,once,CASSQGSLGLPIYNEQFF,TGCGCCAGCAGCCAAGGGAGCCTCGGCCTCCCGATCTACAATGAGCAGTTCTTC
.,TRBV2,TRBJ2-5,.,CASSARSRRETQYF,TGTGCCAGCAGCGCTAGGAGTAGGCGAGAGACCCAGTACTTC
TRBD2,TRBV10-3,TRBJ2-2,few,CAIKGGSLNTGELFF,TGTGCCATCAAAGGCGGGAGCCTGAACACCGGGGAGCTGTTTTTT
.,TRBV30,TRBJ1-2,few,CAWSDRLEGYTF,TGTGCCTGGAGTGACAGGTTGGAAGGCTACACCTTC
.,TRBV19,TRBJ1-1,.,CASIGRGSTEAFF,TGTGCCAGTATTGGGCGGGGAAGCACTGAAGCTTTCTTT
TRBD2,TRBV7-2,TRBJ2-5,once,CASSLLAGVGETQYF,TGTGCCAGCAGCTTATTGGCGGGAGTAGGAGAGACCCAGTACTTC
.,TRBV3-1/TRBV3-2,TRBJ2-5,.,CASSQLRQETQYF,TGTGCCAGCAGCCAACTCCGCCAAGAGACCCAGTACTTC
TRBD2,TRBV27,TRBJ2-1,.,CASSLIAGGPYNEQFF,TGTGCCAGCAGTCTAATAGCGGGAGGTCCTTACAATGAGCAGTTCTTC
.,TRBV29-1,TRBJ1-1,.,CSVGSWAGLNTEAFF,TGCAGCGTTGGGTCTTGGGCAGGCTTGAACACTGAAGCTTTCTTT
.,TRBV12-5,TRBJ1-5,.,CASAAPAQPQHF,TGTGCTAGTGCCGCGCCCGCCCAGCCCCAGCATTTT
.,TRBV6-5,TRBJ1-5,.,CASSEDGGTNQPQHF,TGTGCCAGCAGCGAGGATGGGGGGACCAATCAGCCCCAGCATTTT
TRBD2,TRBV5-1,TRBJ2-7,once,CASSLSSGTHEQYF,TGCGCCAGCAGCCTCTCTAGCGGGACCCACGAGCAGTACTTC
.,TRBV9,TRBJ1-2,.,CASSVDPAGDGYTF,TGTGCCAGCAGCGTAGACCCGGCAGGGGATGGCTACACCTTC
.,TRBV27,TRBJ1-1,.,CASSYNRVDTEAFF,TGTGCCAGCAGCTATAACAGGGTTGACACTGAAGCTTTCTTT